This T cell receptor beta chain is drawn from a study of shared clonotypes between healthy human individuals. Study context: There were three CD4 naive, three CD4 memory, two CD8 naive and one CD8 memory plates per donor.

Naive CD8 cells were CD45RO-negative, positively selected for CCR7, excluding terminally differentiated effector memory CD45RA+ cells. Donors, healthy HIV-negative adults, lacked recent acute infections or vaccinations. Caucasian adults residing in Nashville, Tennessee made up all the donors. This clone appeared once. V shed 6 bases and J 7 bases; nucleotides not matched to a gene: 17. CDR1 is SGHAT, CDR2 FQNNGV, per germline. This CDR3 is built from 17 residues. About 30,000 T cell genomes (approximately 190 ng DNA) went into each sorted-subset replicate. Profiling relied on immunoSEQ multiplex PCR, and the TCRdb table lists in-frame clones only, not all of them. The data show about 2.1 million clones, roughly 91% seen once.

This clonotype was sampled from a man aged 18 to 29 in good health. Some clones in this sample may be carry-over from other donors' samples. This chain joins TRBV11-2 and TRBJ2-1; 8 bases fit TRBD2. Sequencing was performed on naive CD8+ T cells from PBMCs. CDR3 in DNA: TGTGCCAGCAGTCTAGCGGGCGCGGGAGACTTCTGGAATGAGCAGTTCTTC. Residues: CASSLAGAGDFWNEQFF.